One sample yielded the 18 T cell receptor beta chains listed below, sequenced in a study of human T cells and chemical hapten exposure. Time point reported: patch test 2, 6 weeks after DPC sensitization. The sample's treatment: therapeutic diphenylcyclopropenone sensitization with weekly scalp DPC. TCRdb itself ran the RACE reads through MiXCR, one entry per CDR3 protein. Seen here are some 100,000 distinct CDR3 sequences, 9% to 9.5% observed once, and the top ten hold 3% to 3.5%. The material sequenced was whole blood, taken in connection with sensitization to the hapten diphenylcyclopropenone (DPC). The receptors stem from a woman in her thirties or forties with alopecia areata. Some clones in this sample may be carry-over from other donors' samples.

This clonotype turned up a few times. The gene calls are TRBV6-1 and TRBJ2-4, with D possibly being TRBD1 or TRBD2 (5 bases each). Germline lookup yields CDR1 MNHNS and CDR2 SASEGT. This CDR3 has 13 residues. Deletions cut 1 base from V and 8 bases from J, with 9 bases between. The CDR3, as DNA: TGTGCCAGCAGTGAAGGGGGGAAAGACATTCAGTACTTC. Translating it yields CASSEGGKDIQYF.

At least ten counts were recorded for this clonotype. This chain's CDR3 is CASSGDRGIEQFF. The CDR3 nucleotides read TGTGCCAGCAGCGGGGACAGGGGGATTGAGCAGTTCTTC. This rearrangement joins TRBV2 to TRBJ2-1, with 11 positions matching TRBD1. The germline gives CDR1 SNHLY, CDR2 FYNNEI. The CDR3 covers 13 residues. Trimming removed 6 bases from V and 9 bases from J; junction bases left unmatched: 4.

The table lists this clonotype with a few counts. The chain recombines TRBV12-3 or TRBV12-4 with TRBJ2-3; D not certain. The CDR3 runs 14 residues. V was cut by 5 bases and J by 1 base, with 10 bases left in between. The CDR3 loop reads CASSPRSGTDTQYF. The CDR3 DNA reads as TGTGCCAGCAGTCCCAGATCTGGCACAGATACGCAGTATTTT.

In its sample, this clonotype was seen many times. The CDR3 protein is CASSQDPNKNTEAFF. CDR3 bases: TGCGCCAGCAGCCAAGATCCAAACAAGAACACTGAAGCTTTCTTT. The V call is TRBV4-3, the J call TRBJ1-1; D not resolved. Deletions cut 0 bases from V and 1 base from J, with 9 bases between. The CDR3 has 15 residues. CDR1 is LGHNA, CDR2 YSLEER, per germline.

This clonotype was detected a few times. The rearrangement joins TRBV7-2 to TRBJ2-5; the D gene could be TRBD1 or TRBD2 (6 bases each). The CDR3 is 15 residues long. Trimming shortened V by 4 bases and J by 1 base, and 13 bases separated the two germline ends. CDR1 is SGHTA and CDR2 is FQGNSA in the germline V gene. The CDR3 DNA is TGTGCCAGCAGCTCACAGTGGGGGGCCCAAGAGACCCAGTACTTC. Translated: CASSSQWGAQETQYF.

This clonotype has a count of ten or more. The chain recombines TRBV6-2 or TRBV6-3 with TRBJ2-1; D call uncertain. Between the trimmed V and J ends, which lost 0 bases and 0 bases, there was a span of 15 bases. The CDR3 covers 18 residues. Germline CDR1 reads MNHEY; CDR2 reads SVGEGT. The CDR3, as DNA: TGTGCCAGCAGTTACTCCTCAATTGGCAGGAGCTCCTACAATGAGCAGTTCTTC. This gives the protein CASSYSSIGRSSYNEQFF.

This clonotype was picked up a small number of times. The rearrangement links TRBV6-2 or TRBV6-3 to TRBJ2-3; D is perhaps TRBD2 (6 bases). The CDR3 runs 14 residues. CDR1 is MNHEY, CDR2 SVGEGT, per germline. The CDR3, as DNA: TGTTTTCGGAGGGCGTTACCTAGCACAGATACGCAGTATTTT. Translating it yields CFRRALPSTDTQYF.

The sample holds many counts of this clonotype. The chain combines TRBV20-1 with TRBJ2-5, with TRBD2 identical over 7 bases. The germline CDR1 and CDR2 sequences are DFQATT and SNEGSKA (reference sequence). CDR3 length: 16 amino acids. With V trimmed by 0 bases and J by 2 bases, 9 bases remained unmatched. CDR3 in DNA: TGCAGTGCTAGAGATCTAGCTAGCGGCACACAAGAGACCCAGTACTTC. This encodes CSARDLASGTQETQYF.

This clonotype was counted ten times or more. The chain recombines TRBV4-3 with TRBJ1-2; 9 nucleotides agree with TRBD1. This CDR3 is 16 amino acids long. With 2 bases clipped from V and 3 bases from J, the junction kept 7 bases outside the gene matches. Per germline, CDR1 LGHNA and CDR2 YSLEER. CDR3 loop: CASSQMGQGFDYGYTF. CDR3 sequence (DNA): TGCGCCAGCAGCCAAATGGGACAGGGATTTGACTATGGCTACACCTTC.

This clonotype was detected a few times. The chain joins TRBV7-8 to TRBJ2-7; D gene ambiguous. The ends were cut back, 3 bases at V and 6 bases at J, with 9 bases in the middle. The V gene's germline CDR1 is SGHVS and CDR2 FQNEAQ. The CDR3 consists of 12 residues. The CDR3 here is CASSFGVPEQYF. The CDR3 coding sequence is TGTGCCAGCAGCTTCGGCGTCCCCGAGCAGTACTTC.

The J gene is TRBJ2-1, the V gene TRBV27; D gene ambiguous. V was trimmed by 4 bases and J by 10 bases, leaving 14 bases between them. This CDR3 is 13 amino acids long. Germline V gene data show CDR1 as MNHEY and CDR2 as SMNVEV (reference sequence). The CDR3 DNA reads TGTGCCAGCAGTTCGATAATCATGGGAGAGCAGTTCTTC. Its translation is CASSSIIMGEQFF.

V is TRBV11-2 and J is TRBJ1-2; D unresolved. V dropped 0 bases and J dropped 10 bases, with 9 bases sitting between them. CDR3 length: 12 residues. CDR1 and CDR2 from the germline V gene are SGHAT and FQNNGV. The CDR3 DNA reads as TGTGCCAGCAGCTTAGAGGCCAATGACTACACCTTC. Encoded protein: CASSLEANDYTF.

This clonotype was found many times. This chain connects TRBV5-1 to TRBJ2-2; 7 bases match TRBD1. Germline CDR1 is SGHRS and CDR2 is YFSETQ. The junction had 10 bases not matched to a gene; V was cut back by 5 bases and J by 0 bases. This CDR3 is 17 amino acids long. Here the CDR3 reads CASSLSQGGANTGELFF. CDR3 nucleotide sequence: TGCGCCAGCAGTTTATCGCAAGGGGGCGCGAACACCGGGGAGCTGTTTTTT.

This clonotype was seen more than once but under ten times. This sequence joins TRBV7-2 and TRBJ2-1; D is undetermined. This CDR3 region has 15 residues. Germline V gene data show CDR1 as SGHTA and CDR2 as FQGNSA. V lost 4 bases and J lost 5, with 15 bases in between. Written as DNA, the CDR3 is TGTGCCAGCAGCTCTACCGGGCAGGCCGACAATGAGCAGTTCTTC. This gives the protein CASSSTGQADNEQFF.

This chain connects TRBV29-1 to TRBJ1-1, with a tentative D call TRBD1 (6 bases). V dropped 7 bases and J dropped 1 base, with 16 bases sitting between them. Germline loops: CDR1 SQVTM, CDR2 ANQGSEA. The CDR3 is 14 residues long. CDR3 loop: CSGRDTASNTEAFF. CDR3 bases: TGCAGCGGCCGGGACACTGCTTCGAACACTGAAGCTTTCTTT.

This clonotype was detected many times. This sequence joins TRBV15 and TRBJ2-3; 7 bases are a match to TRBD2. The germline V gene encodes CDR1 LNHNV and CDR2 YYDKDF (reference sequence). CDR3 length: 14 amino acids. J lost 5 bases, V lost 3 bases, and 5 bases had no gene match. The CDR3 here is CATSRVGGVDTQYF. The CDR3 DNA reads as TGTGCCACCAGCAGGGTGGGAGGGGTAGATACGCAGTATTTT.

This clonotype was counted many times. The chain couples TRBV27 to TRBJ2-3; 8 bases fit TRBD2. The CDR3 sequence is 16 residues long. The germline CDR1 and CDR2 sequences are MNHEY and SMNVEV (reference sequence). J lost 4 bases, V lost 3 bases, and 9 bases had no gene match. The CDR3: CASSLPFSGVPDTQYF. In DNA, the CDR3 is TGTGCCAGCAGTTTGCCCTTTAGCGGGGTTCCAGATACGCAGTATTTT.

In its sample, this clonotype was seen a few times. The V gene is TRBV6-6, the J gene TRBJ1-2; D is unclear. The CDR3 length is 11 residues. V was clipped by 6 bases and J by 6 bases, with 8 bases between them. CDR1 MNHNY and CDR2 SVGAGI come from the germline V gene (reference sequence). CDR3 sequence reads: CASSPSDGYTF. CDR3 DNA: TGTGCCAGCAGCCCATCGGATGGCTACACCTTC.